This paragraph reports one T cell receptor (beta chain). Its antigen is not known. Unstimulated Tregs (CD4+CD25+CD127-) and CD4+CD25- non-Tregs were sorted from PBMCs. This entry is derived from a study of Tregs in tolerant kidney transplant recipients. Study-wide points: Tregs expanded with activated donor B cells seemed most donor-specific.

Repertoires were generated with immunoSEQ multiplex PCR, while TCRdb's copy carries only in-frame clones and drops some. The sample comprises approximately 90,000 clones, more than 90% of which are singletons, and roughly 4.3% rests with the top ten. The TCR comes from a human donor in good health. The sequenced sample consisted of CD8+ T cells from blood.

CDR3 DNA sequence: TGTGCCAGCACCCGAAGCACTGAAGCTTTCTTT. It is translated as CASTRSTEAFF. The chain combines TRBV6-8 with TRBJ1-1; D is unclear. V lost 7 bases to trimming and J lost 4 bases, with 7 bases between them. The CDR3 contains 11 residues. Per the germline V gene, CDR1 is MNHGY and CDR2 is SAAAGT.